The 27 T cell receptor beta chains listed next were all sequenced from one sample in a study of T cells in Graves' hyperthyroidism and ophthalmopathy. The TCR beta CDR3 regions underwent amplification using RNA transcripts as the source. The HTBI primer set drove a first-round RT-PCR of the TCR CDR3. TCRdb reanalysed the multiplex PCR reads using MiXCR and keeps one entry per CDR3 protein. The sample lists 500,000 to 800,000 distinct CDR3 sequences, roughly 45% occurring once. Sequencing was done on a sample of peripheral blood or thyroid tissue (not recorded which). All receptors come from an adult man with Graves' disease, either hyperthyroidism or ophthalmopathy (not recorded which).

A single count supports this clonotype. J is TRBJ1-2 and V is TRBV29-1; weak D call: TRBD1 (6 bases). This CDR3 comprises 14 residues. The V and J ends lost 1 base and 4 bases respectively, with 13 bases between them. The germline CDR1 and CDR2 sequences are SQVTM and ANQGSEA. The CDR3 DNA sequence: TGCAGCGTTGAAGCCAGGGGACGGATCTATGGCTACACCTTC. Residues: CSVEARGRIYGYTF. Based on the CDR3 plus reference TRBV29-1 and TRBJ1-2, the full variable domain is SAVISQKPSRDICQRGTSLTIQCQVDSQVTMMFWYRQQPGQSLTLIATANQGSEATYESGFVIDKFPISRPNLTFSTLTVSNMSPEDSSIYLCSVEARGRIYGYTFGSGTRLTVV.

This clonotype has ten or more counts. The chain employs TRBV7-9 and TRBJ1-5, with TRBD1 matching 10 bases. V lost 3 bases, J lost 2 bases, and 1 base stayed unmatched. Germline V lookup: CDR1 SEHNR, CDR2 FQNEAQ (reference sequence). The CDR3 runs 15 residues. The CDR3 region is CASSFGTGGNQPQHF. CDR3 sequence (DNA): TGTGCCAGCAGCTTCGGGACAGGGGGCAATCAGCCCCAGCATTTT. Looking up the rest from reference TRBV7-9 and TRBJ1-5 gives the full variable domain: DTGVSQNPRHKITKRGQNVTFRCDPISEHNRLYWYRQTLGQGPEFLTYFQNEAQLEKSRLLSDRFSAERPKGSFSTLEIQRTEQGDSAMYLCASSFGTGGNQPQHFGDGTRLSIL.

This clonotype has at least ten counts. The chain carries TRBV9 and TRBJ1-6; no clear D. Per the germline V gene, CDR1 is SGDLS and CDR2 is YYNGEE. This CDR3 has 12 amino acids. Trimming left V 3 bases short and J 6 bases short, with 4 bases between. CDR3 coding DNA: TGTGCCAGCAGCGCCAGTAATTCACCCCTCCACTTT. This sequence encodes CASSASNSPLHF.

On this clonotype itself: A read error is likely, as this CDR3 ends without the conserved phenylalanine or tryptophan. The limits of the CDR3 on the DNA are not certain, so only TCRdb's listed CDR3 is given. The rearrangement links TRBV5-1 to TRBJ2-2; TRBD1 was called by the table and not checked on the DNA. The CDR3 has 10 amino acids, counting both end residues. Germline loops: CDR1 SGHRS, CDR2 YFSETQ. CDR3 amino acids: CASSLENRGQ.

This chain joins TRBV24-1 and TRBJ2-5; D is perhaps TRBD2 (5 bases). The length of the CDR3 is 15 residues. Germline V CDR1 and CDR2: KGHDR, SFDVKD. V lost 5 bases to trimming and J lost 1 base, with 13 bases between them. This CDR3 is CATSASRAGQETQYF. The CDR3 nucleotides read TGTGCCACCAGTGCTAGCCGGGCAGGCCAAGAGACCCAGTACTTC.

This clonotype came up a few times. The V call is TRBV29-1, the J call TRBJ1-4; possibly TRBD1 for D (6 bases). This CDR3 is built from 16 residues. Germline V gene sequence: CDR1 SQVTM, CDR2 ANQGSEA. Trimming left V 0 bases short and J 7 bases short, with 18 bases between. CDR3 sequence (DNA): TGCAGCGTTGAAGATTGGGGAACAGGGCCGGGTGAAAAACTGTTTTTT. Translating it yields CSVEDWGTGPGEKLFF.

This rearrangement joins TRBV2 to TRBJ1-2; 7 bases are a match to TRBD1. V was clipped by 6 bases and J by 6 bases; unmatched bases: 10. CDR1 is SNHLY, CDR2 FYNNEI, per germline. This CDR3 contains 14 residues. Written as DNA, the CDR3 is TGTGCCAGCAGCCCCGAAGACAGGGCTGATGGCTACACCTTC. Residues: CASSPEDRADGYTF.

The V gene is TRBV5-6, the J gene TRBJ2-2; D ambiguous. Germline V lookup: CDR1 SGHDT, CDR2 YYEEEE. CDR3 length: 16 amino acids. Trimming shortened V by 6 bases and J by 4 bases, and 19 bases separated the two germline ends. CDR3 amino acids: CASIPPAGVGTGELFF. Written as DNA, the CDR3 is TGTGCCAGCATCCCGCCCGCAGGAGTTGGCACCGGGGAGCTGTTTTTT.

This clonotype was seen ten or more times. The V gene is TRBV7-9, the J gene TRBJ1-2, with a tentative D call TRBD1 (5 bases). Germline V lookup: CDR1 SEHNR, CDR2 FQNEAQ (reference sequence). This CDR3 comprises 15 residues. V was shortened by 3 bases and J by 4 bases, with 15 bases between the two germline ends. Written as DNA, the CDR3 is TGTGCCAGCAGCTTCCCCGGAACAGGAAGCTATGGCTACACCTTC. This gives the protein CASSFPGTGSYGYTF.

The chain links TRBV29-1 to TRBJ1-6; D remains ambiguous. The CDR3 is made up of 11 amino acids. Germline V gene lookup returns CDR1 SQVTM and CDR2 ANQGSEA. The V gene lost 7 bases and the J gene lost 9 bases, with 10 bases spanning the gap. CDR3 protein: CSAGEGSPLHF. The CDR3 DNA follows: TGCAGCGCTGGGGAGGGTTCACCCCTCCACTTT.

This clonotype was counted a few times. The chain has TRBV12-3 or TRBV12-4 and TRBJ2-7; possibly TRBD1 for D (6 bases). The CDR3 extends over 12 amino acids. Trimming shortened V by 9 bases and J by 1 base, and 10 bases separated the two germline ends. The CDR3 nucleotides read TGTGCCAGTGAGGGGGAATCCTACGAGCAGTACTTC. It yields the protein CASEGESYEQYF.

This clonotype was recorded at least ten times. The chain is built from TRBV10-2 and TRBJ1-2; D is unresolved. The CDR3 is 12 amino acids. Germline V lookup: CDR1 WSHSY, CDR2 SAAADI. V gave up 6 bases and J gave up 7 bases, with 12 bases separating them. The CDR3 DNA reads TGCGCCAGCAGGGAGGGTAGCTTTGGCTACACCTTC. Its protein is CASREGSFGYTF.

This clonotype was seen a single time. The V and J genes are TRBV24-1 and TRBJ2-7, with TRBD1 identical over 11 bases. CDR1 and CDR2 (germline): KGHDR, SFDVKD. The CDR3 is made up of 16 amino acids. J lost 7 bases, V lost 5 bases, and 12 bases had no gene match. CDR3 nucleotides: TGTGCCACCAGTGCCCGAAATGGACAGGGGGCTGAAGAGCAGTACTTC. Its translation is CATSARNGQGAEEQYF.

This clonotype has a single count. V and J are TRBV6-1 and TRBJ2-6; 9 positions match TRBD1. V lost 4 bases to trimming and J lost 4 bases; unmatched junction nucleotides: 11. CDR1 is MNHNS and CDR2 is SASEGT in the germline V gene. The CDR3 spans 18 residues. CDR3 coding DNA: TGTGCCAGCAGTGCCTCCGGGACAGGGCTCCGCGGGGCCAACGTCCTGACTTTC. Translated, it gives CASSASGTGLRGANVLTF.

This clonotype came up a few times. The J gene is TRBJ1-2, the V gene TRBV4-1; 8 positions agree with TRBD1. CDR1 and CDR2 from the germline V gene are MGHRA and YSYEKL. The junction had 6 bases not matched to a gene; V was cut back by 3 bases and J by 3 bases. The CDR3 runs to 15 residues. CDR3 residues: CASSHAGTGDYGYTF. CDR3 nucleotide sequence: TGCGCCAGCAGCCACGCCGGGACAGGAGACTATGGCTACACCTTC.

This clonotype was counted a few times. V is TRBV12-3 or TRBV12-4 and J is TRBJ1-4; D gene unclear. The germline V and J ends were trimmed by 5 bases and 4 bases, with 14 bases remaining between them. The CDR3 runs 15 residues. This CDR3 reads CASSKREGLNEKLFF. The CDR3 bases are TGTGCCAGCAGTAAGCGGGAAGGACTTAATGAAAAACTGTTTTTT.

A few counts support this clonotype. The CDR3 sequence is CSVIGRQGKETQYF. The DNA for the CDR3 is TGCAGCGTGATCGGTCGACAGGGGAAGGAGACCCAGTACTTC. The J gene is TRBJ2-5, the V gene TRBV29-1; 8 positions match TRBD1. Germline values: CDR1 SQVTM, CDR2 ANQGSEA. The ends lost 6 bases at V and 5 bases at J; junction bases unmatched: 11. The CDR3 contains 14 residues.

The V call is TRBV20-1, the J call TRBJ2-7, with D tentatively TRBD1 or TRBD2 (5 bases each). The CDR3 is 15 amino acids. Trimming took off 0 bases at V and 4 bases at J, with 16 bases between the two ends. CDR1 and CDR2 (germline): DFQATT, SNEGSKA (reference sequence). The CDR3, as DNA: TGCAGTGCTAGAGATCGGGGCGGCAGGGATTACGAGCAGTACTTC. Amino acid sequence: CSARDRGGRDYEQYF.

In the case of this clonotype: A read error may explain this, as a much larger clone is one base away. The V and J genes are TRBV11-2 and TRBJ1-4, with D perhaps TRBD1 (6 bases). Per germline, CDR1 SGHAT and CDR2 FQNNGV. The CDR3 has 14 amino acids. The V gene lost 6 bases and the J gene lost 2 bases, with 10 bases spanning the gap. The CDR3 bases are TGTGCCAGCAGTCGGGACATGACTAATGAAAAACTGTTTTTT. Translating it yields CASSRDMTNEKLFF.

The chain employs TRBV6-5 and TRBJ2-5, with D hard to call. CDR1 is MNHEY and CDR2 is SVGAGI in the germline V gene. The CDR3 runs to 15 residues. V was shortened by 7 bases and J by 2 bases, with 17 bases between the two germline ends. In nucleotides, the CDR3 is TGTGCCAGCACCGTAGTGTTGGGCCTACAAGAGACCCAGTACTTC. Its translation: CASTVVLGLQETQYF.

This chain connects TRBV20-1 to TRBJ2-7; TRBD2 matches at 13 bases. With V trimmed by 7 bases and J by 4 bases, 10 bases remained unmatched. This CDR3 is 15 amino acids long. CDR1 and CDR2 (germline): DFQATT, SNEGSKA (reference sequence). CDR3 coding DNA: TGCAGTGTTAGTCCCTGGACTAGCGGGAGTTACGAGCAGTACTTC. It is translated as CSVSPWTSGSYEQYF.

Turning to this clonotype: Given a much more abundant clone one base away, this may be a read error. This chain joins TRBV2 and TRBJ1-2; the match to TRBD1 covers 10 bases. The CDR3 is made up of 14 amino acids. The ends lost 1 base at V and 4 bases at J; junction bases unmatched: 0. Germline CDR1 and CDR2: SNHLY and FYNNEI. CDR3 DNA: TGTGCCAGCAGTGAAGGGACAGGGGGCTATGGCTACACCTTC. Translating it yields CASSEGTGGYGYTF.

This clonotype was seen a handful of times. This sequence joins TRBV10-3 and TRBJ1-5; tentatively, D is TRBD1 (5 bases). Per the germline V gene, CDR1 is ENHRY and CDR2 is SYGVKD. This CDR3 spans 14 amino acids. V lost 6 bases to trimming and J lost 0 bases, with 9 bases between them. CDR3 DNA: TGTGCCATCAGATCAGGGTATAGCAATCAGCCCCAGCATTTT. Its protein product is CAIRSGYSNQPQHF.

In its sample, this clonotype was seen many times. This chain uses TRBV7-6 with TRBJ2-7; no clear D gene. There are 15 residues in the CDR3. Trimming removed 6 bases at V and 2 bases at J, with 17 bases between. The germline CDR1 and CDR2 sequences are SGHVS and FNYEAQ. The CDR3 is CASSPALGSAYEQYF. CDR3 DNA sequence: TGTGCCAGCAGTCCCGCCCTCGGGTCGGCCTACGAGCAGTACTTC.

This chain joins TRBV19 and TRBJ1-2; no firm D call. Deletions cut 9 bases from V and 7 bases from J, with 15 bases between. Germline lookup yields CDR1 LNHDA and CDR2 SQIVND (reference sequence). This CDR3 is built from 12 residues. CDR3 nucleotide sequence: TGTGCCAGCCGGAAGGGAACAGCTGGCTACACCTTC. It encodes CASRKGTAGYTF.

The chain is built from TRBV12-3 or TRBV12-4 and TRBJ1-5; D ambiguous. The CDR3 has 15 amino acids. Trimming took 5 bases from V and 0 from J, leaving 11 bases between them. This chain's CDR3 is CASSPDPFSNQPQHF. CDR3 coding DNA: TGTGCCAGCAGTCCAGATCCCTTTAGCAATCAGCCCCAGCATTTT.

This clonotype showed up just a few times. The chain couples TRBV5-1 to TRBJ1-6; no clear D gene. V was shortened by 1 base and J by 7 bases, with 9 bases between the two germline ends. This CDR3 is built from 14 residues. Germline-derived CDR1 and CDR2 are SGHRS and YFSETQ. The CDR3 sequence: CASSLSRTNSPLHF. In nucleotides, the CDR3 is TGCGCCAGCAGCTTGAGCCGCACGAATTCACCCCTCCACTTT. The entire variable domain, with the rest obtained from reference TRBV5-1 and TRBJ1-6, is as follows: KAGVTQTPRYLIKTRGQQVTLSCSPISGHRSVSWYQQTPGQGLQFLFEYFSETQRNKGNFPGRFSGRQFSNSRSEMNVSTLELGDSALYLCASSLSRTNSPLHFGNGTRLTVT.